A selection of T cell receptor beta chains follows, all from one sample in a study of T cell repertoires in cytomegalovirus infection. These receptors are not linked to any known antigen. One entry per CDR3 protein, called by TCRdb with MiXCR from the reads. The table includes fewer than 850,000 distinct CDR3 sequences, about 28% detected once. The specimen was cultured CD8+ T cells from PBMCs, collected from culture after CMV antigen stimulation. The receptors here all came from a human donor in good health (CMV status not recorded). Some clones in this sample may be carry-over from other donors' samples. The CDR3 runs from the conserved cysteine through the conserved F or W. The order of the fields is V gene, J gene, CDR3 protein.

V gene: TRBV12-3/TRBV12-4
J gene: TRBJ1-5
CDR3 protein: CASSLSGGKINLPQHF

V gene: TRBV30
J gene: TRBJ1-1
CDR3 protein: CAWSDRLGQGKTEAFF

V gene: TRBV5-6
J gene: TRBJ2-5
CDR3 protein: CASSPGTYVQETQYF

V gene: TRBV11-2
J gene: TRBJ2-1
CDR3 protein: CASSLDLTRRGPYNEQFF

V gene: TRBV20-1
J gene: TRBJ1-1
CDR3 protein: CSAWDRTNTEAFF

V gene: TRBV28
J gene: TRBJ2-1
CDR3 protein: CASSWDNEQFF

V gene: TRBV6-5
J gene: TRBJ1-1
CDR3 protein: CASSYHQTREAFF

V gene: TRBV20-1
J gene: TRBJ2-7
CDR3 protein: CSARERGQPSYEQYF

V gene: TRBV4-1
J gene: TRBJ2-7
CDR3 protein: CASSQGDSYEQYF

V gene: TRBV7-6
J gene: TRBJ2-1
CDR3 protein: CASSLGVVTPTTNYNEQFF

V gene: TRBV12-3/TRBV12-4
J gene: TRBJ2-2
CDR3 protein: CASSSPIPRDTGELFF

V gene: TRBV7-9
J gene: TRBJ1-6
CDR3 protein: CASSQWGNGDSPLHF

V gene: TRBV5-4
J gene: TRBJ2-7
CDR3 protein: CASSIDRDYEQYF

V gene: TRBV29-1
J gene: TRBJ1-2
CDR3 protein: CSVVLDTPFYGYTF

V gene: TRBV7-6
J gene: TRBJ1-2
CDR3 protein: CASSSGQGCNGYTF

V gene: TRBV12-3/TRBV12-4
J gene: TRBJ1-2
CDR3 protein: CASSSGTGDIYGYTF

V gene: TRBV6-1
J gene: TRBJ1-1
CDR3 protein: CASSYPDEAFF

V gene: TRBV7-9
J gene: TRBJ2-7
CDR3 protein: CASSWRDRGFYEQYF

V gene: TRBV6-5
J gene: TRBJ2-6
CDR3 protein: CASRRVYNWANVLTF

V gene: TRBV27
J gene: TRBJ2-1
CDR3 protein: CASEPLGTLSYNEQFF

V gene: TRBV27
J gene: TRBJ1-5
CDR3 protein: CASSLERTGKDQPQHF

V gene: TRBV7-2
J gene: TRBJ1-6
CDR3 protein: CASSYMGLTGALNSPLHF

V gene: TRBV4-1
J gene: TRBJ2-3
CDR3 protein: CASSQRGVSTDTQYF

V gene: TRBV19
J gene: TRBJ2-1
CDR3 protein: CASSIQGGYYEQFF